Listed below are T cell receptor beta chains from one sample, sequenced in a study of cytomegalovirus exposure and HLA in healthy donors. The method was immunoSEQ multiplex PCR; TCRdb's version includes in-frame clones alone and lacks a portion of them. There are 150,000 to 170,000 clones in the sample; over 65% occur only once, and approximately 2.3% lies in the top ten. The sample taken for sequencing was PBMCs. These receptors were collected from a man younger than 45 in good health and CMV-seronegative. The conserved cysteine and the conserved F or W are not part of the CDR3 here. The order of the fields is V gene, D gene, J gene, CDR3 protein. The D gene is left open where the match is weak.

>TRBV5-6|TRBD2|TRBJ2-7
ASSSGGSYEQY
>TRBV5-1|TRBD2|TRBJ2-7
ASSLDQRGGYEQY
>TRBV9|TRBD1|TRBJ2-1
ASSVGQGDYNEQF
>TRBV5-6|-|TRBJ2-1
ASSSWIWSEQF
>TRBV18|TRBD2|TRBJ2-5
ASSPRDAGGETQY
>TRBV25-1|TRBD1|TRBJ1-6
ASSSRDRDNSPLH
>TRBV18|TRBD1|TRBJ1-3
ASSPTRTGLVSGNTIY
>TRBV6-6|TRBD1|TRBJ2-7
ASSYRQGSGYEQY
>TRBV10-3|-|TRBJ1-1
AISDGGNMNTEAF
>TRBV2|-|TRBJ2-3
ASSEIGRRGTDTQY
>TRBV28|-|TRBJ1-1
ASSFLNTEAF
>TRBV7-8|-|TRBJ2-2
ASRLGRDTGELF
>TRBV29-1|TRBD1|TRBJ1-2
SVAGTENYGYT
>TRBV7-9|-|TRBJ1-1
ASSLGGGARWGEAF
>TRBV29-1|-|TRBJ2-7
SVERRSGGSSYEQY
>TRBV9|-|TRBJ2-1
ASSPAVGNEQF
>TRBV2|TRBD2|TRBJ2-1
ASRNLPGRGANNEQF
>TRBV19|-|TRBJ1-1
ASSMSAGGTEAF
>TRBV20-1|-|TRBJ2-5
SVGVGETQY
>TRBV5-5|-|TRBJ2-6
ASRGWDSGANVLT
>TRBV27|-|TRBJ2-2
ASSPGGYPGELF
>TRBV19|TRBD2|TRBJ2-3
ASSIRTSGGSTDTQY
>TRBV28|TRBD1|TRBJ2-2
ASSSDRGRTGELF
>TRBV4-1|-|TRBJ2-7
ASSQLDREGEQY